Below are 26 T cell receptor beta chains sequenced from a single sample in a study of shared T cell receptors in the human thymus (dated by TCRdb to about 2021). Libraries came from the immunoSEQ multiplex PCR assay. TCRdb re-hosts the immuneACCESS table, in-frame sequences only. Its copies lack some clones; in the studies checked, an unresolved V gene accounts for under half of them, and the cause for the rest is not known. The sample includes hundreds of thousands of clones, with 88% observed a single time. The top ten hold 0.0095% to 0.013% of the sample. These data are also associated with another study on human thymus T cells.

The sequenced sample was thymocytes. These receptors were collected from a boy in the first two years of life with a congenital heart defect. Donor details come from another sample of the same person, matched by shared clones.

In its sample, this clone was seen a few times. The CDR3: CASSSRAGTGKDTGELFF. The CDR3 region has the DNA TGTGCCAGCAGCTCACGGGCCGGGACAGGGAAGGACACCGGGGAGCTGTTTTTT. J is TRBJ2-2 and V is TRBV11-3; 9 positions match TRBD1. The germline V gene encodes CDR1 SGHNT and CDR2 YENEEA. J was trimmed by 3 bases and V by 4 bases; bases with no gene match: 12. The CDR3 has 18 residues.

The chain links TRBV7-2 to TRBJ1-1; TRBD1 matches at 10 bases. Looked up from germline, CDR1 is SGHTA and CDR2 is FQGNSA. V was clipped by 5 bases and J by 11 bases; unmatched bases: 11. There are 14 residues in the CDR3. In DNA form, the CDR3 reads TGTGCCAGCAGCCCTCGACAGGGGGCGGGATGGGCTTTCTTT. This gives the protein CASSPRQGAGWAFF.

The chain is built from TRBV7-9 and TRBJ1-1, with a tentative D call TRBD1 (6 bases). CDR3 size: 16 residues. V was clipped by 5 bases and J by 5 bases, with 21 bases between them. Germline values: CDR1 SEHNR, CDR2 FQNEAQ (reference sequence). This CDR3 is CASSAKTGRLRTEAFF. The CDR3 DNA is TGTGCCAGCAGCGCAAAGACAGGCCGACTACGGACTGAAGCTTTCTTT.

This clone came up a few times. The rearrangement uses TRBV5-4 and TRBJ2-1, with 7 positions matching TRBD1. V trimming: 2 bases; J trimming: 1 base; junction bases outside the gene matches: 6. This CDR3 has 16 amino acids. Germline CDR1 is SGHNT and CDR2 is YYREEE (reference sequence). CDR3 coding DNA: TGTGCCAGCAGCTTCATTAGACAGGGATCCTACAATGAGCAGTTCTTC. It yields the protein CASSFIRQGSYNEQFF. Together with reference TRBV5-4 and TRBJ2-1, the CDR3 gives the full variable domain: ETGVTQSPTHLIKTRGQQVTLRCSSQSGHNTVSWYQQALGQGPQFIFQYYREEENGRGNFPPRFSGLQFPNYSSELNVNALELDDSALYLCASSFIRQGSYNEQFFGPGTRLTVL.

V gene TRBV7-2 combines with J gene TRBJ2-7; weak D call: TRBD2 (6 bases). V dropped 5 bases and J dropped 1 base, with 18 bases sitting between them. The CDR3 covers 16 residues. The V gene's germline CDR1 is SGHTA and CDR2 FQGNSA. The CDR3 loop is CASSLRAGNPSYEQYF. The DNA for the CDR3 is TGTGCCAGCAGCCTTCGGGCGGGGAACCCTTCCTACGAGCAGTACTTC.

The rearrangement uses TRBV28 and TRBJ2-2; D uncertain. Trimming stripped 3 bases from V and 6 bases from J, with 8 bases between. The germline V gene has CDR1 MDHEN and CDR2 SYDVKM. The CDR3 is 13 amino acids. In DNA form, the CDR3 reads TGTGCCAGCAGTTTCTCTCCGGCCGGGGAGCTGTTTTTT. Protein: CASSFSPAGELFF.

A single count supports this clone. The V and J genes are TRBV7-8 and TRBJ2-7; tentatively, D is TRBD2 (6 bases). The ends were cut back, 1 base at V and 9 bases at J, with 19 bases in the middle. The CDR3 extends over 15 amino acids. Germline V gene data show CDR1 as SGHVS and CDR2 as FQNEAQ. The CDR3 sequence: CASSLVLGRRRGQYF. DNA for the CDR3: TGTGCCAGCAGCTTAGTCCTGGGTCGTAGGCGGGGGCAGTACTTC.

The V gene is TRBV6-1, the J gene TRBJ1-5; no clear D gene. Trimming stripped 0 bases from V and 5 bases from J, with 11 bases between. The germline V gene encodes CDR1 MNHNS and CDR2 SASEGT. This CDR3 is 15 amino acids long. CDR3 coding DNA: TGTGCCAGCAGTGAAGCTGTTGCCACGGATCAGCCCCAGCATTTT. Amino acid sequence: CASSEAVATDQPQHF.

The chain recombines TRBV6-5 with TRBJ2-5; 9 bases match TRBD1. The J segment lost 3 bases and the V segment lost 4 bases, leaving 6 bases of the junction unmatched. Germline V gene lookup returns CDR1 MNHEY and CDR2 SVGAGI. This CDR3 has 15 residues. The CDR3 reads CASSSGGQGKETQYF. The CDR3 DNA reads TGTGCCAGCAGTTCCGGGGGACAGGGAAAAGAGACCCAGTACTTC.

This clone was counted a single time. The rearrangement joins TRBV5-1 to TRBJ2-7, with D unclear. The CDR3 loop spans 13 amino acids. The germline V gene has CDR1 SGHRS and CDR2 YFSETQ. V lost 4 bases and J lost 0, with 8 bases in between. This CDR3 is CASSIDNSYEQYF. The CDR3 DNA reads as TGCGCCAGCAGCATTGACAACTCCTACGAGCAGTACTTC.

The rearrangement links TRBV5-6 to TRBJ2-3; 7 positions agree with TRBD2. Unmatched junction bases numbered 6, after V lost 1 base and J lost 4 bases. The germline gives CDR1 SGHDT, CDR2 YYEEEE. This CDR3 is 15 amino acids long. The CDR3 sequence: CASSLWVGGPDTQYF. The CDR3 bases are TGTGCCAGCAGCTTGTGGGTGGGAGGGCCAGATACGCAGTATTTT.

This chain connects TRBV4-1 to TRBJ2-2; TRBD1 matches 8 bases. Germline V gives CDR1 MGHRA, CDR2 YSYEKL. V gave up 0 bases and J gave up 1 base; unmatched junction bases: 7. This CDR3 spans 18 amino acids. CDR3 coding DNA: TGCGCCAGCAGCCAAGAGGGGGCCGGGACAGGGAACACCGGGGAGCTGTTTTTT. Its translation: CASSQEGAGTGNTGELFF.

As DNA, the CDR3 is TGTGCCAGCAGCTTAGCGCTAGCGGGGGGCACCGGGGAGCTGTTTTTT. Its translation: CASSLALAGGTGELFF. This chain uses TRBV7-9 with TRBJ2-2; 11 bases are shared with TRBD2. The ends lost 0 bases at V and 4 bases at J; junction bases unmatched: 1. The CDR3 length is 16 residues. Germline V gene data show CDR1 as SEHNR and CDR2 as FQNEAQ (reference sequence).

The genes are TRBV28 and TRBJ2-3; the match to TRBD2 covers 10 bases. From germline, CDR1 is MDHEN and CDR2 SYDVKM. Losses at the gene ends were 2 bases for V and 3 bases for J; bases not matched to a gene: 17. This CDR3 contains 20 residues. CDR3 in DNA: TGTGCCAGCAGTTTAGGGCTAGCGGGAGTCCGCGTAAGGTCTACAGATACGCAGTATTTT. It specifies CASSLGLAGVRVRSTDTQYF.

This chain joins TRBV19 and TRBJ1-2; D is possibly TRBD1 (6 bases). V lost 10 bases to trimming and J lost 4 bases, with 16 bases between them. The germline V gene has CDR1 LNHDA and CDR2 SQIVND (reference sequence). This CDR3 contains 13 residues. CDR3 in DNA: TGTGCCAACACCATCGGACAGTCCTATGGCTACACCTTC. As protein: CANTIGQSYGYTF.

The chain links TRBV18 to TRBJ2-1, with TRBD2 as a possible D gene (6 bases). CDR1 is KGHSH and CDR2 is LQKENI in the germline V gene. The germline V and J ends were trimmed by 3 bases and 10 bases, with 19 bases remaining between them. The CDR3 length is 15 residues. The CDR3 loop reads CASSPTGVGGREQFF. CDR3 in DNA: TGTGCCAGCTCACCGACTGGCGTCGGAGGGAGAGAGCAGTTCTTC.

The J gene is TRBJ1-4, the V gene TRBV18; 7 bases fit TRBD1. This CDR3 region has 13 residues. CDR1 is KGHSH, CDR2 LQKENI, per germline. V shed 8 bases and J 3 bases; nucleotides not matched to a gene: 3. The CDR3 here is CASRDSSNEKLFF. The CDR3 DNA is TGTGCCAGCAGGGACAGTTCTAATGAAAAACTGTTTTTT.

The chain employs TRBV9 and TRBJ1-2; 10 bases align to TRBD1. The CDR3 has 17 amino acids. Trimming removed 3 bases from V and 5 bases from J; junction bases left unmatched: 13. Germline V gene lookup returns CDR1 SGDLS and CDR2 YYNGEE. The CDR3, as DNA: TGTGCCAGCAGCGAAGGGAGACCGGGACAGGGGAGTTATGGCTACACCTTC. Protein: CASSEGRPGQGSYGYTF.

CDR3 amino acids: CASSSPGLADTYEQYF. In nucleotides, the CDR3 is TGCGCCAGCAGCTCGCCTGGGCTAGCCGATACCTACGAGCAGTACTTC. The chain has TRBV5-1 and TRBJ2-5, with a possible D match to TRBD2 (5 bases). The J call may be incorrect, as the DNA end agrees better with TRBJ2-7. Germline V gene data show CDR1 as SGHRS and CDR2 as YFSETQ. This CDR3 region has 16 residues.

This clone was observed once. The chain couples TRBV7-2 to TRBJ2-7, with 13 positions matching TRBD2. V gave up 5 bases and J gave up 6 bases; unmatched junction bases: 7. Germline lookup yields CDR1 SGHTA and CDR2 FQGNSA. There are 15 residues in the CDR3. The CDR3 DNA reads as TGTGCCAGCAGCACTACTAGCGGGAGGGCCGGCGAGCAGTACTTC. Translating it yields CASSTTSGRAGEQYF.

This clone was seen only once. The chain is built from TRBV13 and TRBJ2-1, with D possibly matching TRBD1 (6 bases). The CDR3 loop spans 20 amino acids. V was pared by 2 bases and J by 0 bases, with 23 bases between. CDR1 and CDR2 from the germline V gene are PRHDT and FYEKMQ (reference sequence). The CDR3 nucleotides read TGTGCCAGCAGCTTACGTAGCAGGACAGCGACGGTAAGCTCCTACAATGAGCAGTTCTTC. As protein: CASSLRSRTATVSSYNEQFF.

The rearrangement joins TRBV30 to TRBJ2-1; 14 bases are shared with TRBD2. Germline CDR1 is GTSNPN and CDR2 is SVGIG (reference sequence). CDR3 length equals 14 residues. Losses at the gene ends were 5 bases for V and 7 bases for J; bases not matched to a gene: 4. This CDR3 reads CAWRGLAGGNEQFF. The CDR3 region has the DNA TGTGCCTGGCGTGGACTAGCGGGAGGAAATGAGCAGTTCTTC.

The chain joins TRBV6-1 to TRBJ1-2; 8 bases fit TRBD1. Germline V CDR1 and CDR2: MNHNS, SASEGT. The CDR3 length is 17 residues. V lost 2 bases and J lost 8; bases outside the gene matches: 16. The CDR3 is CASSERDRGVFGEGYTF. CDR3 nucleotide sequence: TGTGCCAGCAGTGAACGCGACAGGGGCGTTTTCGGGGAAGGCTACACCTTC.

J is TRBJ2-7 and V is TRBV4-2; weak D call: TRBD2 (6 bases). V was clipped by 1 base and J by 2 bases, with 18 bases between them. Germline CDR1 and CDR2: LGHNA and YNFKEQ. The CDR3 runs to 17 residues. The DNA for the CDR3 is TGTGCCAGCAGCCAAGTACGGGTGGGCGGGGACCCCTACGAGCAGTACTTC. Protein sequence: CASSQVRVGGDPYEQYF.

The genes are TRBV4-3 and TRBJ2-3; TRBD2 matches 9 bases. V gave up 1 base and J gave up 3 bases; unmatched junction bases: 2. CDR3 length equals 15 residues. CDR1 LGHNA and CDR2 YSLEER come from the germline V gene. The CDR3 DNA is TGCGCCAGCAGCCAAGTTAGCGGGAGAACAGATACGCAGTATTTT. This gives the protein CASSQVSGRTDTQYF.

This clone was seen a handful of times. CDR3 DNA sequence: TGTGCCAGTAGTATAACTCGTTACAATGAGCAGTTCTTC. Translation gives CASSITRYNEQFF. This chain joins TRBV19 and TRBJ2-1; D gene unclear. The CDR3 runs 13 residues. Per germline, CDR1 LNHDA and CDR2 SQIVND (reference sequence). The V and J ends lost 2 bases and 4 bases respectively, with 6 bases between them.